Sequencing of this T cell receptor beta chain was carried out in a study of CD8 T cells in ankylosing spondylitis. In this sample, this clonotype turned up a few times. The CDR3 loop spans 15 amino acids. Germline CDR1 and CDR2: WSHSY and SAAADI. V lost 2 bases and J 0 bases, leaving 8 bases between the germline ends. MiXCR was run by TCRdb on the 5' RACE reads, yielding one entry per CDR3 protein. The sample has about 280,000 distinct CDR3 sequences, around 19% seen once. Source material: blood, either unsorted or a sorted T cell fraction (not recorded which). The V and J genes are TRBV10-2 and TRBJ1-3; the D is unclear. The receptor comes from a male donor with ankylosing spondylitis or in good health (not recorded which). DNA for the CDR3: TGCGCCAGCAGTGAGCGGGCCGACTCTGGAAACACCATATATTTT. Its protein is CASSERADSGNTIYF.